Below, 16 T cell receptor beta chains from the same sample are listed, as sequenced in a study of blood T cells in healthy people across ages (dated by TCRdb to between 2014 and 2017). Library preparation employed 5' RACE. TCRdb records Illumina HiSeq 2500 as the sequencer. The second PCR ran for roughly 7 to 12 cycles and used a J-beta primer mix along with a sample-barcoded 5' primer. TCRdb reworked the public reads: Q25 trimming with fastp, MiXCR clone assembly, productive beta chains retained. Under each unique CDR3 protein, matching rows form one entry showing the most common genes and DNA. The sample includes over a million distinct CDR3 sequences, with 42% observed a single time. Of the sample, 7.9% is held by the ten largest clones. What was sequenced was blood. The receptor set was obtained from a woman between 18 and 30 years old in good health.

V gene TRBV5-1 combines with J gene TRBJ2-1, with a tentative D call TRBD2 (6 bases). Germline CDR1 reads SGHRS; CDR2 reads YFSETQ. Deletions cut 4 bases from V and 3 bases from J, with 14 bases between. This CDR3 spans 15 amino acids. CDR3 DNA sequence: TGCGCCAGCAGCCCCGGGGACTCCCTCTACAATGAGCAGTTCTTC. It codes for CASSPGDSLYNEQFF.

The chain employs TRBV20-1 and TRBJ1-1; TRBD1 aligns across 12 bases. The CDR3 is 16 residues long. The V segment lost 4 bases and the J segment 1 base; nucleotides outside the gene matches: 7. The V gene's germline CDR1 is DFQATT and CDR2 SNEGSKA (reference sequence). The CDR3 sequence: CSANPGQGAWNTEAFF. The CDR3 DNA follows: TGCAGTGCTAACCCGGGACAGGGGGCCTGGAACACTGAAGCTTTCTTT.

Only a few counts were recorded for this clonotype. CDR3 in amino acids: CASSLSGGGNTDTQYF. The CDR3 coding sequence is TGCGCCAGCAGCCTCTCGGGCGGGGGGAACACAGATACGCAGTATTTT. The V gene is TRBV5-1, the J gene TRBJ2-3; 8 positions agree with TRBD2. There are 16 residues in the CDR3. The germline gives CDR1 SGHRS, CDR2 YFSETQ. V dropped 4 bases and J dropped 2; count of bases not matched to a gene: 9.

This clonotype was found once. The genes are TRBV7-6 and TRBJ1-3; D unclear. The CDR3 covers 16 residues. Germline V lookup: CDR1 SGHVS, CDR2 FNYEAQ. V shed 4 bases and J shed 3 bases, with 16 bases lying between them. CDR3 protein: CASSSRLGEGGNTIYF. CDR3 DNA sequence: TGTGCCAGCAGCTCACGTCTCGGGGAAGGTGGAAACACCATATATTTT.

Of note for this clonotype: A read error may explain this, as a much larger clone is one base away. The DNA for the CDR3 is TGCGCCAGCAGCCTGCGGACTAGCGGGCTTTACGAGCAGTACTTC. Amino acids: CASSLRTSGLYEQYF. The rearrangement joins TRBV4-1 to TRBJ2-5, with 11 bases that match TRBD2. Gene TRBJ2-7 matches the end of the DNA better, so the J call may be wrong. This CDR3 has 15 residues. Germline V lookup: CDR1 MGHRA, CDR2 YSYEKL.

This sequence joins TRBV9 and TRBJ2-3; D ambiguous. The germline gives CDR1 SGDLS, CDR2 YYNGEE. Deletions cut 0 bases from V and 4 bases from J, with 6 bases between. The CDR3 contains 13 residues. The CDR3 DNA is TGTGCCAGCAGCGTAGCTCTCGCAGATACGCAGTATTTT. Protein sequence: CASSVALADTQYF. Supplemented by reference TRBV9 and TRBJ2-3, the full variable domain reads DSGVTQTPKHLITATGQRVTLRCSPRSGDLSVYWYQQSLDQGLQFLIQYYNGEERAKGNILERFSAQQFPDLHSELNLSSLELGDSALYFCASSVALADTQYFGPGTRLTVL.

The DNA for the CDR3 is TGTGCCAGCAGGGAAAACTACGCTAACTATGGCTACACCTTC. Its translation: CASRENYANYGYTF. The chain recombines TRBV25-1 with TRBJ1-2; no firm D call. The CDR3 consists of 14 residues. V was pared by 6 bases and J by 0 bases, with 11 bases between. Looked up from germline, CDR1 is MGHDK and CDR2 is SYGVNS.

The V gene is TRBV29-1, the J gene TRBJ2-1, with D perhaps matching TRBD2 (7 bases). The CDR3 consists of 12 residues. Per germline, CDR1 SQVTM and CDR2 ANQGSEA. V lost 8 bases and J lost 10, with 18 bases in between. The DNA for the CDR3 is TGCAGCACTCCCCGAGGGGGAGGGGAGCAGTTCTTC. Encoded protein: CSTPRGGGEQFF.

CDR3: CASSSTSGRGENIQYF. Written as DNA, the CDR3 is TGTGCCAGCAGTAGCACTAGCGGGAGGGGGGAAAACATTCAGTACTTC. The chain is built from TRBV12-3 or TRBV12-4 and TRBJ2-4; TRBD2 matches 13 bases. Trimming took 5 bases from V and 5 from J; bases not matched to a gene: 6. The CDR3 spans 16 residues.

The chain combines TRBV11-2 with TRBJ2-7, with D possibly called TRBD1 or TRBD2 (6 bases each). Trimming left V 3 bases short and J 7 bases short, with 16 bases between. CDR3 size: 14 residues. The V gene's germline CDR1 is SGHAT and CDR2 FQNNGV. Here the CDR3 DNA reads TGTGCCAGCAGCTTCGGCGGGACACTACGGGAGCAGTACTTC. It translates to CASSFGGTLREQYF.

A few counts support this clonotype. V is TRBV3-1 and J is TRBJ2-7; weak D call: TRBD2 (5 bases). V lost 1 base and J lost 7, with 17 bases in between. CDR3 length: 15 amino acids. CDR1 is LGHDT, CDR2 YNNKEL, per germline (reference sequence). CDR3 amino acids: CASSQGASGYNEQYF. CDR3 nucleotide sequence: TGTGCCAGCAGCCAAGGCGCCAGCGGTTACAATGAGCAGTACTTC.

This chain links TRBV20-1 with TRBJ2-1, with 7 bases that match TRBD2. The CDR3 has 12 amino acids. Germline V gene lookup returns CDR1 DFQATT and CDR2 SNEGSKA (reference sequence). The V and J ends lost 8 bases and 13 bases, in that order; junction bases with no gene match: 14. For the CDR3, the DNA is TGCAGTCACACTAGCGCCAGTCTCAGTCAGTTCTTC. Amino acid sequence: CSHTSASLSQFF.

This clonotype was detected a few times. The chain links TRBV7-2 to TRBJ2-7; the D gene is possibly TRBD1 (6 bases). Trimming took off 4 bases at V and 0 bases at J, with 16 bases between the two ends. CDR1 and CDR2 from the germline V gene are SGHTA and FQGNSA. The CDR3 totals 16 residues. The CDR3 reads CASSSYSTDSSYEQYF. For the CDR3, the DNA is TGTGCCAGCAGCTCTTACTCCACGGACAGCTCCTACGAGCAGTACTTC.

This clonotype was seen at least ten times. The J gene is TRBJ1-2, the V gene TRBV10-3, with D uncertain. The CDR3 contains 14 residues. Trimming took off 0 bases at V and 4 bases at J, with 9 bases between the two ends. In germline, CDR1 is ENHRY, CDR2 SYGVKD. CDR3 amino acids: CAISESMDFYGYTF. CDR3 sequence (DNA): TGTGCCATCAGTGAGTCCATGGATTTCTATGGCTACACCTTC.

V and J are TRBV3-1 and TRBJ2-7, with TRBD1 matching 11 bases. Germline trimming cut 7 bases from V and 4 bases from J; bases unmatched to any gene: 12. Germline CDR1 is LGHDT and CDR2 is YNNKEL (reference sequence). The CDR3 totals 16 residues. The CDR3 spells CASTPGRGTGGYEQYF. For the CDR3, the DNA is TGTGCCAGCACCCCTGGACGGGGGACAGGGGGATACGAGCAGTACTTC.

This clonotype showed up just a few times. The J gene is TRBJ2-5, the V gene TRBV12-3 or TRBV12-4; no clear D gene. Trimming removed 5 bases from V and 4 bases from J, with 5 bases in between. The CDR3 spans 11 residues. The CDR3 nucleotides read TGTGCCAGCAGTAATGGAGAGACCCAGTACTTC. This codes for CASSNGETQYF.